The 29 T cell receptor beta chains reported below all come from one sample, sequenced in a study of blood T cell repertoires in COVID-19. The method was immunoSEQ multiplex PCR; TCRdb's version includes in-frame clones alone and lacks a portion of them. The sample carries roughly 150,000 clones, around 82% recorded once. The sequenced sample consisted of peripheral blood. These receptors were obtained from a man aged 80 or over with COVID-19, enrolled during active disease.

The chain is built from TRBV15 and TRBJ2-7; perhaps TRBD2 as D (5 bases). V was cut by 0 bases and J by 3 bases, with 9 bases left in between. CDR3 length: 14 residues. The germline V gene has CDR1 LNHNV and CDR2 YYDKDF (reference sequence). CDR3 sequence: CATSRDREIYEQYF. In DNA form, the CDR3 reads TGTGCCACCAGCAGAGATAGGGAGATCTACGAGCAGTACTTC.

The chain employs TRBV28 and TRBJ2-7; maybe TRBD1 (6 bases). This CDR3 contains 16 residues. V lost 7 bases and J lost 2, with 21 bases in between. Germline lookup yields CDR1 MDHEN and CDR2 SYDVKM. DNA for the CDR3: TGTGCCAGCACTACAAGGGACGGAACAGGGCCCTACGAGCAGTACTTC. Translated: CASTTRDGTGPYEQYF.

The rearrangement links TRBV19 to TRBJ2-7; 8 nucleotides match TRBD1. Germline lookup yields CDR1 LNHDA and CDR2 SQIVND (reference sequence). CDR3 size: 14 residues. The V and J ends lost 2 bases and 3 bases, in that order; junction bases with no gene match: 3. For the CDR3, the DNA is TGTGCCAGTAGTATACCTGGACAGGGCTACGAGCAGTACTTC. It translates to CASSIPGQGYEQYF.

This chain links TRBV29-1 with TRBJ1-2; TRBD1 matches at 8 bases. The CDR3 spans 13 residues. The ends lost 3 bases at V and 7 bases at J; junction bases unmatched: 7. The V gene's germline CDR1 is SQVTM and CDR2 ANQGSEA. This CDR3 is CSVDQTGDGGYTF. In DNA form, the CDR3 reads TGCAGCGTTGATCAGACAGGGGACGGTGGCTACACCTTC.

The chain has TRBV12-3 or TRBV12-4 and TRBJ2-3; TRBD1 aligns across 10 bases. The junction had 3 bases not matched to a gene; V was cut back by 6 bases and J by 6 bases. There are 13 residues in the CDR3. CDR3 loop: CASRGTGADTQYF. CDR3 DNA: TGTGCCAGCAGAGGGACAGGGGCCGATACGCAGTATTTT.

CDR3 nucleotides: TGTGCCACCAGTGATTGGGGACAGGGACGCACCGGGGAGCTGTTTTTT. It codes for CATSDWGQGRTGELFF. The rearrangement uses TRBV24-1 and TRBJ2-2, with 9 bases identical to TRBD1. Germline assignment: CDR1 KGHDR and CDR2 SFDVKD. This CDR3 has 16 amino acids. V was clipped by 2 bases and J by 4 bases; unmatched bases: 4.

CDR3 in DNA: TGTGCCAGCTCACTCGGACAGGGCACCCTCAATGAGCAGTTCTTC. It is translated as CASSLGQGTLNEQFF. This sequence joins TRBV18 and TRBJ2-1; 8 bases are shared with TRBD1. Germline lookup yields CDR1 KGHSH and CDR2 LQKENI. The CDR3 totals 15 residues. After removal of 4 bases from V and 6 bases from J, the junction contained 8 bases not matched to a gene.

This rearrangement joins TRBV7-2 to TRBJ1-6; D is perhaps TRBD1 (5 bases). Germline values: CDR1 SGHTA, CDR2 FQGNSA. This CDR3 is built from 15 residues. V dropped 5 bases and J dropped 7 bases, with 15 bases sitting between them. The CDR3 bases are TGTGCCAGCAGCCGCCGCCAGGGATGGAATTCACCCCTCCACTTT. Amino acid sequence: CASSRRQGWNSPLHF.

This CDR3 is CASSVLAGTDTQYF. Here the CDR3 DNA reads TGTGCCAGCAGCGTACTAGCGGGCACAGATACGCAGTATTTT. The genes are TRBV9 and TRBJ2-3; 7 bases are a match to TRBD2. Germline CDR1 SGDLS, CDR2 YYNGEE. The junction had 0 bases not matched to a gene; V was cut back by 1 base and J by 1 base. The CDR3 sequence is 14 residues long.

V usage is TRBV6-6 and J usage is TRBJ2-2; maybe TRBD1 (5 bases). Per germline, CDR1 MNHNY and CDR2 SVGAGI (reference sequence). The CDR3 extends over 14 amino acids. The V gene lost 5 bases and the J gene lost 6 bases, with 13 bases spanning the gap. The CDR3 DNA sequence: TGTGCCAGCAGTCCCCGGACACAGTCCGGGGAGCTGTTTTTT. This codes for CASSPRTQSGELFF.

V and J are TRBV19 and TRBJ2-7; D is unresolved. The CDR3 covers 14 residues. Per the germline V gene, CDR1 is LNHDA and CDR2 is SQIVND (reference sequence). Between the trimmed V and J ends, which lost 6 bases and 2 bases, there was a span of 14 bases. CDR3 sequence reads: CASRADQYTYEQYF. In DNA, the CDR3 is TGTGCCAGTAGGGCGGATCAATACACCTACGAGCAGTACTTC.

The V gene is TRBV7-2, the J gene TRBJ2-5; D possibly corresponds to TRBD2 (5 bases). The V end was cut by 4 bases, the J end by 3 bases, with 9 bases between. The CDR3 consists of 13 residues. Looked up from germline, CDR1 is SGHTA and CDR2 is FQGNSA. The CDR3 reads CASSYDYKETQYF. In DNA form, the CDR3 reads TGTGCCAGCAGCTACGACTATAAAGAGACCCAGTACTTC.

CDR3 protein: CASSRTGTQETQYF. For the CDR3, the DNA is TGCGCCAGCAGCCGCACCGGGACACAAGAGACCCAGTACTTC. The chain is built from TRBV4-1 and TRBJ2-5; possible D gene TRBD1, 6 bases. Per the germline V gene, CDR1 is MGHRA and CDR2 is YSYEKL. The CDR3 extends over 14 amino acids. The germline V and J ends were trimmed by 4 bases and 2 bases, with 11 bases remaining between them.

The chain is built from TRBV10-1 and TRBJ1-5; the D gene is possibly TRBD1 (5 bases). This CDR3 comprises 18 residues. Trimming cost V 7 bases and J 0 bases, with 22 bases left between them. The germline V gene has CDR1 WNHNN and CDR2 SYGVQD (reference sequence). The chain's CDR3 is CASILGEGGDYSNQPQHF. The CDR3, as DNA: TGCGCCAGCATCCTAGGGGAGGGAGGGGATTATAGCAATCAGCCCCAGCATTTT.

This chain connects TRBV7-2 to TRBJ1-4, with TRBD1 matching over 9 bases. Germline V gives CDR1 SGHTA, CDR2 FQGNSA. CDR3 length: 16 residues. The V and J ends lost 3 bases and 3 bases, in that order; junction bases with no gene match: 5. CDR3 region: CASSFGTGWANEKLFF. CDR3 nucleotide sequence: TGTGCCAGCAGCTTCGGGACAGGGTGGGCTAATGAAAAACTGTTTTTT. Variable domain in full (rest from reference TRBV7-2 and TRBJ1-4): GAGVSQSPSNKVTEKGKDVELRCDPISGHTALYWYRQSLGQGLEFLIYFQGNSAPDKSGLPSDRFSAERTGGSVSTLTIQRTQQEDSAVYLCASSFGTGWANEKLFFGSGTQLSVL.

The rearrangement uses TRBV2 and TRBJ1-2; 7 bases line up with TRBD1. The germline V gene encodes CDR1 SNHLY and CDR2 FYNNEI. Trimming cost V 6 bases and J 6 bases; bases outside gene matches: 10. CDR3 length: 14 residues. The CDR3 DNA reads TGTGCCAGCAGCCAGATGAGGACAGGCGATGGCTACACCTTC. Its protein product is CASSQMRTGDGYTF. Complete variable domain (other parts from reference TRBV2 and TRBJ1-2): EPEVTQTPSHQVTQMGQEVILRCVPISNHLYFYWYRQILGQKVEFLVSFYNNEISEKSEIFDDQFSVERPDGSNFTLKIRSTKLEDSAMYFCASSQMRTGDGYTFGSGTRLTVV.

V usage is TRBV6-1 and J usage is TRBJ1-2; 7 nucleotides align to TRBD1. The germline V gene has CDR1 MNHNS and CDR2 SASEGT. The V segment lost 0 bases and the J segment 2 bases; nucleotides outside the gene matches: 6. This CDR3 has 16 residues. For the CDR3, the DNA is TGTGCCAGCAGTGAAGCGGTAGGGGGCGCAAACTATGGCTACACCTTC. Translation: CASSEAVGGANYGYTF.

The CDR3 DNA reads as TGTGCCAGCACCGAAACCCACGGGACTAGCGGGGGAAGCTCCTACAATGAGCAGTTCTTC. Residues: CASTETHGTSGGSSYNEQFF. This chain uses TRBV27 with TRBJ2-1, with 14 bases matching TRBD2. The CDR3 sequence is 20 residues long. V gave up 7 bases and J gave up 0 bases; unmatched junction bases: 14. Germline V gene data show CDR1 as MNHEY and CDR2 as SMNVEV (reference sequence).

The genes are TRBV19 and TRBJ1-2, with D tentatively TRBD1 (5 bases). From germline, CDR1 is LNHDA and CDR2 SQIVND (reference sequence). The CDR3 is 12 residues long. V dropped 7 bases and J dropped 4 bases, with 10 bases sitting between them. CDR3 loop: CASNTGVYGYTF. CDR3 bases: TGTGCCAGTAATACAGGAGTCTATGGCTACACCTTC.

In nucleotides, the CDR3 is TGTGCCAGCAGCCAAGATGGGGGAGGCTATCAGCCCCAGCATTTT. Encoded protein: CASSQDGGGYQPQHF. The chain combines TRBV3-1 (or the pseudogene TRBV3-2) with TRBJ1-5; D is possibly TRBD1 (5 bases). The CDR3 extends over 15 amino acids. The V gene's germline CDR1 is LGHDT and CDR2 YNNKEL (reference sequence). Trimming took 0 bases from V and 5 from J, leaving 11 bases between them.

The chain recombines TRBV3-1 (or the pseudogene TRBV3-2) with TRBJ1-2; D not resolved. The V end lost 1 base, the J end lost 6 bases, and 12 bases lay between the germline ends. CDR3 length: 14 residues. CDR1 and CDR2 from the germline V gene are LGHDT and YNNKEL (reference sequence). The CDR3 nucleotides read TGTGCCAGCAGCCAAGTCGGAGGCAATCATGGCTACACCTTC. Translating it yields CASSQVGGNHGYTF.

The V and J genes are TRBV14 and TRBJ2-2; tentative D call: TRBD2 (6 bases). Trimming stripped 0 bases from V and 8 bases from J, with 10 bases between. Germline V lookup: CDR1 SGHDN, CDR2 FVKESK. This CDR3 spans 14 amino acids. The DNA of the CDR3 is TGTGCCAGCAGCCAAGAAAGACTAGTTGGGGAGCTGTTTTTT. Translating gives CASSQERLVGELFF.

This chain uses TRBV3-1 (or the pseudogene TRBV3-2) with TRBJ1-2; D call uncertain. Germline V gives CDR1 LGHDT, CDR2 YNNKEL (reference sequence). V shed 3 bases and J shed 1 base, with 12 bases lying between them. The CDR3 loop spans 15 amino acids. CDR3 amino acids: CASSHRQVINYGYTF. DNA for the CDR3: TGTGCCAGCAGCCACAGGCAGGTGATTAACTATGGCTACACCTTC.

The V call is TRBV29-1, the J call TRBJ1-2; no clear D gene. V lost 4 bases, J lost 10 bases, and 13 bases lay in between. Per germline, CDR1 SQVTM and CDR2 ANQGSEA. CDR3 length: 11 residues. CDR3 DNA: TGCAGCGTTGTGGTCGGGAATGACTACACCTTC. This gives the protein CSVVVGNDYTF. The entire variable domain, with the rest obtained from reference TRBV29-1 and TRBJ1-2, is as follows: SAVISQKPSRDICQRGTSLTIQCQVDSQVTMMFWYRQQPGQSLTLIATANQGSEATYESGFVIDKFPISRPNLTFSTLTVSNMSPEDSSIYLCSVVVGNDYTFGSGTRLTVV.

This rearrangement joins TRBV21-1 to TRBJ1-5; TRBD1, the D gene given by the table, was not confirmed from the DNA. TRBV21-1 is noted as a pseudogene. This CDR3 is 19 amino acids long. The CDR3 bases are TGTGCCAGCAGCAAAGCTGTCGGCAGGGAATGGGGTAGCAATCAGCCCCAGCATTTT. It codes for CASSKAVGREWGSNQPQHF.

The chain recombines TRBV28 with TRBJ1-2; 10 positions match TRBD1. The CDR3 loop spans 14 amino acids. Germline CDR1 and CDR2: MDHEN and SYDVKM. The junction had 5 bases not matched to a gene; V was cut back by 4 bases and J by 6 bases. The CDR3 DNA reads as TGTGCCAGCAGTTGGGGACAGGGGAGGGATGGCTACACCTTC. It specifies CASSWGQGRDGYTF.

This chain links TRBV3-1 (or the pseudogene TRBV3-2) with TRBJ1-2; the D gene is possibly TRBD1 (6 bases). With 4 bases removed from V and 7 bases from J, the gap between germline ends came to 22 bases. The CDR3 has 16 amino acids. From germline, CDR1 is LGHDT and CDR2 YNNKEL (reference sequence). The CDR3 DNA follows: TGTGCCAGCAGCCTCGGAAGTGGGCAGGGGAGTAGTGGCTACACCTTC. This gives the protein CASSLGSGQGSSGYTF.

This clone was detected only a few times. The rearrangement links TRBV5-1 to TRBJ1-1; D perhaps matches TRBD1 (5 bases). Germline lookup yields CDR1 SGHRS and CDR2 YFSETQ. Trimming pared 4 bases from V and 0 bases from J, leaving 16 bases between. The CDR3 runs to 16 residues. CDR3 protein: CASSPMGLQMNTEAFF. The CDR3 DNA is TGCGCCAGCAGCCCGATGGGACTCCAAATGAACACTGAAGCTTTCTTT.

The gene calls are TRBV21-1 and TRBJ2-3; the D call TRBD1 from the table was never checked on the DNA. TRBV21-1 is deemed a pseudogene. The CDR3 is 16 amino acids. The CDR3 bases are TGTGCCAGCAGCAAAGCTACAGGGACGTGCACAGATACGCAGTATTTT. Encoded protein: CASSKATGTCTDTQYF.